Listed below are T cell receptor beta chains from one sample, sequenced in a study of T cells in Graves' hyperthyroidism and ophthalmopathy. TCRdb passed the multiplex PCR reads through MiXCR, listing each CDR3 protein once. This sample has 560,000 or so distinct CDR3 sequences; approximately 20% occur once, and the top ten carry 47%. Sequenced sample: blood. These receptors were collected from a man in his forties or fifties with Graves' ophthalmopathy. Both conserved end residues are part of each CDR3. Fields, in order: J gene, D gene, clone size, V gene, CDR3 DNA, CDR3 protein. The D gene is left open where the match is weak. Clone size is stated in some rows and not others, as once, few, many or a class when expanded.

TRBJ1-2	TRBD1	many	TRBV2	TGTGCCAGCAGAACCGGGACAGAGGTAGTTAACTATGGCTACACCTTC	CASRTGTEVVNYGYTF
TRBJ2-1	NA	many	TRBV3-1	TGTGCCAGCAGTCGCCGGGACGCAGACAATGAGCAGTTCTTC	CASSRRDADNEQFF
TRBJ2-1	NA	few	TRBV24-1	TGTGCCACCAGTGATCCAGGGGCGGGAGACAATGAGCAGTTCTTC	CATSDPGAGDNEQFF
TRBJ2-5	NA	NA	TRBV5-1	TGCGCCAGCAGCTTGGGATCGGGGACGGAAGAGACCCAGTACTTC	CASSLGSGTEETQYF
TRBJ2-5	NA	many	TRBV6-1	TGTGCCGGAGCGAACGGCCGAGGGGCGAGAGAGACCCAGTACTTC	CAGANGRGARETQYF
TRBJ2-5	NA	NA	TRBV18	TGTGCCAGCTCACCCCCCTCCCTCCCGGACGGGACCCAGTACTTC	CASSPPSLPDGTQYF
TRBJ2-7	TRBD1	few	TRBV20-1	TGCAGTGCAACTCAGGGGGCCGCCTCCTACGAGCAGTACTTC	CSATQGAASYEQYF
TRBJ2-7	NA	many	TRBV11-2	TGTGCCAGCAGCTTAATCCAGGGGTGGTACGAGCAGTACTTC	CASSLIQGWYEQYF
TRBJ2-7	NA	many	TRBV12-3/TRBV12-4	TGTGCCAGCAGTTTAGTAGCGGCATCCTACGAGCAGTACTTC	CASSLVAASYEQYF
TRBJ2-5	NA	many	TRBV6-1	TGTGCCAGCAGTCCTCTGGTAGGGACAGAGACCCAGTACTTC	CASSPLVGTETQYF
TRBJ2-1	NA	many	TRBV20-1	TGCAGTGCCCCAAAAACCGGGGCGAAGAGCTCCTACAATGAGCAGTTCTTC	CSAPKTGAKSSYNEQFF
TRBJ1-3	NA	many	TRBV5-1	TGCGCCAGCAGCTTGGGGTCAAGCGGATCTGGAAACACCATATATTTT	CASSLGSSGSGNTIYF
TRBJ2-5	NA	NA	TRBV5-6	TGTGCCAGCAGCTTGAGTCGTAGAGAGACCCAGTACTTC	CASSLSRRETQYF
TRBJ1-1	NA	NA	TRBV2	TGTGCCAGCAGCTCAGCTCCAATCGCTGGAGCTTTCTTT	CASSSAPIAGAFF
TRBJ1-5	NA	few	TRBV20-1	TGCAGTGCTAGAAGGTCCGACCTTGCGAGTCAGCCCCAGCATTTT	CSARRSDLASQPQHF
TRBJ2-7	NA	few	TRBV6-1	TGTGCCAGCAGTGAACGTCTCGGGTCTTCCCCCTACGAGCAGTACTTC	CASSERLGSSPYEQYF
TRBJ2-7	NA	many	TRBV12-3/TRBV12-4	TGTGCCAGCAGTTTGTTTCTCCTCTACGAGCAGTACTTC	CASSLFLLYEQYF
TRBJ2-6	TRBD2	few	TRBV4-3	TGCGCCAGCAGCCATGGTTCTAGCGGGAGGGCAGGGGCCAACGTCCTGACTTTC	CASSHGSSGRAGANVLTF
TRBJ2-7	NA	many	TRBV5-1	TGCGCCAGCAGCTTGGAACTAGCAGGGCAGTACTTC	CASSLELAGQYF
TRBJ2-3	NA	few	TRBV12-3/TRBV12-4	TGTGCCAGCAGTTTCGGTGGGAGCACAGATACGCGGTATTTT	CASSFGGSTDTRYF
TRBJ2-1	NA	NA	TRBV7-3	TGTGCCAGCAGCTTAGGCAGGACAAACAATGAGCAGTTCTTC	CASSLGRTNNEQFF
TRBJ2-1	NA	many	TRBV5-1	TGCGCCAGCAGCTTGGTAGGACCCGAGGAGCAGTTCTTC	CASSLVGPEEQFF
TRBJ2-7	NA	many	TRBV30	TGTGCCTGGACATACGGGAGTTCCCAGGAGCAGTACTTC	CAWTYGSSQEQYF
TRBJ2-7	TRBD2	many	TRBV7-2	TGTGCCAGCAGTCCCGGACTAGCGGGAGCCTCCTACGAGCAGTACTTC	CASSPGLAGASYEQYF
TRBJ2-5	TRBD2	NA	TRBV7-2	TGTGCCAGCATCTCCCGGGACTATACATACTTC	CASISRDYTYF
TRBJ2-1	TRBD1	NA	TRBV11-1	TGTGCCAGCAGCTTTAGGGGACAGGGCTACAATGAGCAGTTCTTC	CASSFRGQGYNEQFF
TRBJ2-1	TRBD2	NA	TRBV7-2	TGTGCCAGCAGTTCAGCGGGAGGGGGGGGACTCCGCAAGTTCTTC	CASSSAGGGGLRKFF
TRBJ2-5	TRBD2	NA	TRBV27	TGTGCCAGCAGACAACACGGGACTAGGCTTGAGGGCAAAGAGACCCAGTACTTC	CASRQHGTRLEGKETQYF
TRBJ2-2	NA	NA	TRBV7-8	TGTGCCACCAGCAGAGATATGGACACCGGGGAGCTGTTTTTT	CATSRDMDTGELFF
TRBJ2-3	TRBD1	once	TRBV5-1	TGCGCCAGCAGCCCGGGACAGGGGCCTGAAGATACGCAGTATTTT	CASSPGQGPEDTQYF
TRBJ2-7	NA	NA	TRBV20-1	TGCAGCGTTGAAGATCGGAAACTAGGCTACGAGCAGTACTTC	CSVEDRKLGYEQYF
TRBJ2-7	NA	few	TRBV15	TGTGCCACCAGCAGCCGACAGGTTACTCCTTCCTACGAGCAGTACTTC	CATSSRQVTPSYEQYF
TRBJ1-1	TRBD1	NA	TRBV6-1	TGTGCCAGCAGTCCTACCTCACAGGGGGCCGGGAAGAACACTGAAGCTTTCTTT	CASSPTSQGAGKNTEAFF
TRBJ2-7	TRBD2	few	TRBV20-1	TGCAGTGCTCTAGCGGGCCTCTCCTACGAGCAGTACTTC	CSALAGLSYEQYF
TRBJ1-6	NA	NA	TRBV13	TGTGCCAGCAGCTCCCAGAGGAGCTCCTATAATTCACCCCTCCACTTT	CASSSQRSSYNSPLHF
TRBJ2-1	TRBD2	few	TRBV4-2	TGTGCCAGCAGCCGCACTAGCGGGGGGGTCGCTGAGCAGTTCTTC	CASSRTSGGVAEQFF
TRBJ2-7	TRBD2	many	TRBV2	TGTGCCAGCAGCCCTAGCGGGGGCGCCCCCTACGAGCAGTACTTC	CASSPSGGAPYEQYF
TRBJ1-1	NA	many	TRBV6-1	TGTGCCAGCAGTTATATCCAGGAGACTGAAGCTTTCTTT	CASSYIQETEAFF
TRBJ2-7	TRBD1	NA	TRBV5-1	TGCGCCAGCAGCTTAGGACAGGGCGCGGCCTACGAGCAGTACTTC	CASSLGQGAAYEQYF
TRBJ1-1	TRBD1	many	TRBV28	TGTGCCAGCAGATCCGGGACAGGGAACACTGAAGCTTTCTTT	CASRSGTGNTEAFF
TRBJ2-7	NA	NA	TRBV6-1	TGTGCCAGCAGTGGGGGAGGCTATGGCTCCTACGAGCAGTACTTC	CASSGGGYGSYEQYF
TRBJ2-3	NA	few	TRBV5-1	TGCGCCAGCAGCTTGGGGGCCAGACCCCTTAGCACAGATACGCAGTATTTT	CASSLGARPLSTDTQYF
TRBJ2-7	NA	NA	TRBV19	TGTGCCAGCGGAACACTAGGGAATCCATCAAAGCAGTACTTC	CASGTLGNPSKQYF
TRBJ1-2	NA	few	TRBV28	TGTGCCAGCAGTTTGGCTGACTATGGCTACACCTTC	CASSLADYGYTF
TRBJ1-1	NA	NA	TRBV6-2/TRBV6-3	TGTGCCAGCAGTTCCTTGGGACTCCAAAGGGCTTTCTTT	CASSSLGLQRAFF
TRBJ2-3	TRBD2	few	TRBV20-1	TGCAGTGCTAGAGTCGGGACTAGCGGGGGGTCAGATACGCAGTATTTT	CSARVGTSGGSDTQYF
TRBJ1-2	NA	few	TRBV2	TGTGCCAGATCGAGGCGAGGGTATGGCTACACCTTC	CARSRRGYGYTF
TRBJ2-1	NA	many	TRBV5-8	TGTGCCAGCAGCTCGTTCCCCGATGCCTACAATGAGCAGTTCTTC	CASSSFPDAYNEQFF